This is a list of T cell receptor beta chains from one sample in a study of T cell responses to AZD1222 COVID-19 vaccine. Sequencing used immunoSEQ multiplex PCR; TCRdb keeps in-frame clones, though not all of them. This table holds 150,000 to 200,000 clones, 90% to 95% found once. Sequencing was performed on peripheral blood, taken on day 0 of AZD1222 vaccination. These receptors all stem from an adult in good health. The CDR3 runs from the conserved cysteine through the conserved F or W. Fields, in order: clone size, D gene, V gene, J gene, CDR3 DNA, CDR3 protein. D genes are given only for firm matches. Clone size is shown for a subset of rows, as once, few, many or a class of expanded clone.

abundance: once
d_gene: -
v_gene: TRBV7-8
j_gene: TRBJ2-7
CDR3nt: TGTGCCAGCAGCTTTACGGGACTTTACGAGCAGTACTTC
CDR3aa: CASSFTGLYEQYF

abundance: -
d_gene: -
v_gene: TRBV28
j_gene: TRBJ1-3
CDR3nt: TGTGCCAGCAGTTTAGTTGTGGGTTCTGGAAACACCATATATTTT
CDR3aa: CASSLVVGSGNTIYF

abundance: -
d_gene: -
v_gene: TRBV4-2
j_gene: TRBJ2-7
CDR3nt: TGTGCCAGCAGCCAAGACGACAGCTCCTACGAGCAGTACTTC
CDR3aa: CASSQDDSSYEQYF

abundance: -
d_gene: -
v_gene: TRBV21-1
j_gene: TRBJ2-7
CDR3nt: TGTGCCAGCAGCAAGGGGGACAGTTCCTACGAGCAGTACTTC
CDR3aa: CASSKGDSSYEQYF

abundance: -
d_gene: -
v_gene: TRBV6-1
j_gene: TRBJ2-1
CDR3nt: TGTGCCAGCAGTGAAGATGCGGGATCGGGTAATGAGCAGTTCTTC
CDR3aa: CASSEDAGSGNEQFF

abundance: -
d_gene: -
v_gene: TRBV27
j_gene: TRBJ1-2
CDR3nt: TGTGCCAGCAGTCTCACCCAGGGCAGCCTCTATGGCTACACCTTC
CDR3aa: CASSLTQGSLYGYTF

abundance: -
d_gene: -
v_gene: TRBV2
j_gene: TRBJ1-1
CDR3nt: TGTGCCAGCAGTGCAGGCCCTGAAGCTTTCTTT
CDR3aa: CASSAGPEAFF

abundance: -
d_gene: TRBD2
v_gene: TRBV12-5
j_gene: TRBJ2-1
CDR3nt: TGTGCTAGTGAAGGGGCGGGAGATGAGCAGTTCTTC
CDR3aa: CASEGAGDEQFF

abundance: -
d_gene: TRBD1
v_gene: TRBV5-5
j_gene: TRBJ1-5
CDR3nt: TGTGCCAGCAACCTCCGGGACAGGGCCCGATCTAGCAATCAGCCCCAGCATTTT
CDR3aa: CASNLRDRARSSNQPQHF

abundance: -
d_gene: -
v_gene: TRBV5-5
j_gene: TRBJ1-1
CDR3nt: TGTGCCAGCAGCTTAGGGTGGAACACTGAAGCTTTCTTT
CDR3aa: CASSLGWNTEAFF

abundance: -
d_gene: -
v_gene: TRBV6-5
j_gene: TRBJ1-1
CDR3nt: TGTGCCAGCAGTTCCAACAAACAGATCACGAACACTGAAGCTTTCTTT
CDR3aa: CASSSNKQITNTEAFF

abundance: -
d_gene: -
v_gene: TRBV11-2
j_gene: TRBJ1-4
CDR3nt: TGTGCCAGCAGCTTAGATGAAAAACTGTTTTTT
CDR3aa: CASSLDEKLFF

abundance: -
d_gene: -
v_gene: TRBV6-1
j_gene: TRBJ2-7
CDR3nt: TGTGCCAGCAGTGAAGCGGGGGCAGGGCACCACGAGCAGTACTTC
CDR3aa: CASSEAGAGHHEQYF

abundance: -
d_gene: -
v_gene: TRBV19
j_gene: TRBJ2-5
CDR3nt: TGTGCCAGTAGTAACGGAGAGACCCAGTACTTC
CDR3aa: CASSNGETQYF

abundance: once
d_gene: -
v_gene: TRBV3-1/TRBV3-2
j_gene: TRBJ2-1
CDR3nt: TGTGCCAGCAGCCCCGGCCGGGCTAGTGGGCAGTTCTTC
CDR3aa: CASSPGRASGQFF

abundance: -
d_gene: -
v_gene: TRBV15
j_gene: TRBJ1-2
CDR3nt: TGTGCCACCAGCAGAGAGCGCGGTGCCTTTAGCTACACCTTC
CDR3aa: CATSRERGAFSYTF

abundance: once
d_gene: -
v_gene: TRBV12-5
j_gene: TRBJ1-6
CDR3nt: TGTGCTAGTGGTTTGGGGCTTACACCCCTCCACTTT
CDR3aa: CASGLGLTPLHF

abundance: -
d_gene: TRBD1
v_gene: TRBV5-4
j_gene: TRBJ2-7
CDR3nt: TGTGCCAGCAGCCTCGGGACAGGGGGCTACGAGCAGTACTTC
CDR3aa: CASSLGTGGYEQYF

abundance: -
d_gene: -
v_gene: TRBV7-9
j_gene: TRBJ1-2
CDR3nt: TGTGCCAGCAGCCTGACGGGCCCGTATGGCTACACCTTC
CDR3aa: CASSLTGPYGYTF

abundance: -
d_gene: -
v_gene: TRBV4-1
j_gene: TRBJ1-1
CDR3nt: TGCGCCAGCAGCCAAGAGAGGCAGCTGAACACTGAAGCTTTCTTT
CDR3aa: CASSQERQLNTEAFF

abundance: -
d_gene: TRBD1
v_gene: TRBV7-9
j_gene: TRBJ1-5
CDR3nt: TGTGCCAGCAGCTTAGTACTAAGGGACAGGGTCAGTCAGCCCCAGCATTTT
CDR3aa: CASSLVLRDRVSQPQHF

abundance: -
d_gene: -
v_gene: TRBV9
j_gene: TRBJ2-7
CDR3nt: TGTGCCAGCAGCGTAGACCCGACAGGCAATCGGTACGAGCAGTACTTC
CDR3aa: CASSVDPTGNRYEQYF

abundance: -
d_gene: -
v_gene: TRBV7-9
j_gene: TRBJ2-1
CDR3nt: TGTGCCAGCAGCGTCCTCTGGAATGAGCAGTTCTTC
CDR3aa: CASSVLWNEQFF

abundance: -
d_gene: -
v_gene: TRBV19
j_gene: TRBJ1-2
CDR3nt: TGTGCCAGTAGCTCACAGAAAAACTATGGCTACACCTTC
CDR3aa: CASSSQKNYGYTF

abundance: -
d_gene: TRBD1
v_gene: TRBV6-2/TRBV6-3
j_gene: TRBJ1-2
CDR3nt: TGTGCCAGCAGTTACTCGAGGGACAGGGGGCTCGATGGCTACACCTTC
CDR3aa: CASSYSRDRGLDGYTF

abundance: -
d_gene: TRBD1
v_gene: TRBV10-3
j_gene: TRBJ2-1
CDR3nt: TGTGCCATAGGGGACAGGGTTGAGGAGCAGTTCTTC
CDR3aa: CAIGDRVEEQFF

abundance: -
d_gene: -
v_gene: TRBV27
j_gene: TRBJ1-3
CDR3nt: TGTGCCAGCAGTTTATACGGCAGCCGCGGAAACACCATATATTTT
CDR3aa: CASSLYGSRGNTIYF

abundance: -
d_gene: -
v_gene: TRBV5-1
j_gene: TRBJ2-7
CDR3nt: TGCGCCAGCAGCTTAGGTCAGTTCTACGAGCAGTACTTC
CDR3aa: CASSLGQFYEQYF